These 29 T cell receptor beta chains came from one sample sequenced in a study of early T cells in non-severe SARS-CoV-2 infection (dated by TCRdb to the early 2020s). Library prep was done by 5' RACE. This sample was sequenced with a NextSeq 500. Using fastp at Q25 and MiXCR, TCRdb reprocessed the public reads and kept productive beta chains. Each CDR3 protein appears once, grouped with its most common genes and DNA. This sample holds 46,000 or so distinct CDR3 sequences; roughly an eighth were observed only once. Jointly, the top ten make up roughly 10% of the sample. Sample: whole blood. The receptors were sampled from an adult who was a healthcare worker with PCR-confirmed SARS-CoV-2 infection or an uninfected control (not recorded which).

This chain joins TRBV5-1 and TRBJ2-1, with 8 bases that match TRBD2. This CDR3 has 15 amino acids. V shed 0 bases, J shed 5 bases, and the junction held 4 bases outside the gene matches. In germline, CDR1 is SGHRS, CDR2 YFSETQ. CDR3 DNA: TGCGCCAGCAGCTTGGTTACTAGCGGACACAATGAGCAGTTCTTC. Its protein product is CASSLVTSGHNEQFF.

At least ten counts were recorded for this clonotype. The V gene is TRBV6-2 or TRBV6-3, the J gene TRBJ2-7; weak D call: TRBD1 (5 bases). Trimming removed 6 bases at V and 4 bases at J, with 22 bases between. CDR1 and CDR2 from the germline V gene are MNHEY and SVGEGT. The CDR3 spans 16 residues. As DNA, the CDR3 is TGTGCCAGCAGCCAAAGGATATGGGGCGCAGGGTACGAGCAGTACTTC. Translation: CASSQRIWGAGYEQYF.

The genes are TRBV10-3 and TRBJ2-1; the D call may be TRBD1 or TRBD2 (5 bases each). Germline assignment: CDR1 ENHRY and CDR2 SYGVKD. The CDR3 contains 15 residues. Trimming took 0 bases from V and 5 from J, leaving 11 bases between them. CDR3: CAISESGTENNEQFF. The CDR3 region has the DNA TGTGCCATCAGTGAGTCCGGGACGGAAAACAATGAGCAGTTCTTC.

This clonotype was observed many times. CDR3 loop: CASQAGADAGELFF. The CDR3 DNA follows: TGTGCCAGCCAGGCGGGGGCGGACGCCGGGGAGCTGTTTTTT. This sequence joins TRBV5-4 and TRBJ2-2; TRBD2 is a possible D gene (7 bases). The CDR3 totals 14 residues. The germline V and J ends were trimmed by 7 bases and 6 bases, with 16 bases remaining between them. The V gene's germline CDR1 is SGHNT and CDR2 YYREEE (reference sequence).

The chain has TRBV27 and TRBJ2-5; 11 bases match TRBD1. This CDR3 comprises 15 residues. Trimming took 5 bases from V and 5 from J; bases not matched to a gene: 7. Per germline, CDR1 MNHEY and CDR2 SMNVEV (reference sequence). Here the CDR3 DNA reads TGTGCCAGCAGTCCTAGGACAGGGGGCAGTGAGACCCAGTACTTC. Amino acids: CASSPRTGGSETQYF.

V is TRBV11-1 and J is TRBJ2-3; D is unresolved. The germline gives CDR1 SGHAT, CDR2 FQDESV (reference sequence). The V end was cut by 5 bases, the J end by 5 bases, with 8 bases between. The CDR3 contains 12 residues. CDR3 sequence: CASSPDRDTQYF. The CDR3 DNA sequence: TGTGCCAGCAGCCCCGATCGAGATACGCAGTATTTT.

This clonotype was seen a few times. The chain uses TRBV20-1 and TRBJ2-7, with D perhaps given as TRBD1 or TRBD2 (6 bases each). V was trimmed by 5 bases and J by 3 bases, leaving 11 bases between them. Germline-derived CDR1 and CDR2 are DFQATT and SNEGSKA (reference sequence). There are 12 residues in the CDR3. CDR3 amino acids: CSAPGGGYEQYF. Written as DNA, the CDR3 is TGCAGTGCTCCCGGAGGGGGCTACGAGCAGTACTTC.

The gene calls are TRBV4-1 and TRBJ2-3; 12 bases line up with TRBD2. V shed 0 bases, J shed 3 bases, and the junction held 7 bases outside the gene matches. CDR3 length: 18 residues. CDR1 and CDR2 (germline): MGHRA, YSYEKL. CDR3 in amino acids: CASSQEANLAGGTDTQYF. The CDR3, as DNA: TGCGCCAGCAGCCAAGAAGCGAATCTAGCGGGAGGGACAGATACGCAGTATTTT.

The chain is built from TRBV6-1 and TRBJ2-3, with D perhaps matching TRBD2 (5 bases). V was trimmed by 4 bases and J by 2 bases, leaving 7 bases between them. The CDR3 is made up of 13 amino acids. CDR1 MNHNS and CDR2 SASEGT come from the germline V gene. The CDR3 nucleotides are TGTGCCAGCAGTGCGGGGATCACAGATACGCAGTATTTT. Residues: CASSAGITDTQYF.

This clonotype has ten or more counts. The chain links TRBV3-1 to TRBJ2-1, with TRBD2 matching over 11 bases. Germline CDR1 reads LGHDT; CDR2 reads YNNKEL (reference sequence). This CDR3 spans 16 amino acids. J gave up 2 bases and V 8 bases, and 8 bases lay outside the gene matches. In DNA, the CDR3 is TGTGCCAGCCGAACGACTAGCGGGGACACCTACAATGAGCAGTTCTTC. The encoded protein is CASRTTSGDTYNEQFF.

In this sample, this clonotype turned up a few times. The chain couples TRBV18 to TRBJ2-1, with a possible D match to TRBD1 (6 bases). The V end lost 3 bases, the J end lost 3 bases, and 15 bases lay between the germline ends. The CDR3 runs to 16 residues. Germline CDR1 KGHSH, CDR2 LQKENI. The CDR3 region is CASSPPQGQHYNEQFF. CDR3 nucleotides: TGTGCCAGCTCACCGCCACAGGGCCAGCACTACAATGAGCAGTTCTTC.

Ten or more counts support this clonotype. The CDR3 DNA follows: TGTGCCAGCAGCCCCGGCAGGGCGGATACGCAGTATTTT. Residues: CASSPGRADTQYF. The chain has TRBV6-1 and TRBJ2-3, with a tentative D call TRBD1 (5 bases). The CDR3 has 13 residues. Deletions cut 6 bases from V and 6 bases from J, with 13 bases between. Germline values: CDR1 MNHNS, CDR2 SASEGT.

This clonotype was counted only a few times. This chain uses TRBV3-1 with TRBJ2-7; a weak D match, TRBD2 (6 bases). This CDR3 is built from 14 residues. V was clipped by 1 base and J by 2 bases, with 9 bases between them. Germline V gives CDR1 LGHDT, CDR2 YNNKEL (reference sequence). CDR3 sequence: CASSQGLGTYEQYF. Here the CDR3 DNA reads TGTGCCAGCAGCCAAGGACTAGGGACCTACGAGCAGTACTTC.

In its sample, this clonotype was seen many times. The J gene is TRBJ2-3, the V gene TRBV28; unclear D gene. Between the trimmed V and J ends, which lost 2 bases and 1 base, there was a span of 7 bases. Germline V gives CDR1 MDHEN, CDR2 SYDVKM. CDR3 size: 14 residues. This CDR3 is CASSLGSRTDTQYF. As DNA, the CDR3 is TGTGCCAGCAGTTTAGGGTCTCGCACAGATACGCAGTATTTT.

This clonotype was counted between two and nine times. This sequence joins TRBV9 and TRBJ2-2, with 14 positions matching TRBD2. CDR3 length equals 19 residues. Germline V gene data show CDR1 as SGDLS and CDR2 as YYNGEE. With 1 base clipped from V and 5 bases from J, the junction kept 10 bases outside the gene matches. CDR3 bases: TGTGCCAGCAGCGTAAGACCTGGACTAGCGGGAGGAGATACCGGGGAGCTGTTTTTT. The encoded protein is CASSVRPGLAGGDTGELFF. The variable domain in full, with the rest retrieved from reference TRBV9 and TRBJ2-2, is DSGVTQTPKHLITATGQRVTLRCSPRSGDLSVYWYQQSLDQGLQFLIQYYNGEERAKGNILERFSAQQFPDLHSELNLSSLELGDSALYFCASSVRPGLAGGDTGELFFGEGSRLTVL.

By share, this clonotype ranks as medium-sized. V and J are TRBV6-2 or TRBV6-3 and TRBJ2-2; possible D gene TRBD1, 6 bases. The CDR3 totals 17 residues. V gave up 2 bases and J gave up 2 bases, with 15 bases separating them. Germline CDR1 reads MNHEY; CDR2 reads SVGEGT. This chain's CDR3 is CASSYTKQGRNTGELFF. CDR3 nucleotides: TGTGCCAGCAGTTACACTAAACAGGGTCGAAACACCGGGGAGCTGTTTTTT.

The sample holds a few counts of this clonotype. The genes are TRBV6-2 or TRBV6-3 and TRBJ2-7; 8 bases line up with TRBD2. The V gene end was trimmed by 5 bases and the J gene end by 0 bases; junction bases not matched to a gene: 9. CDR3 size: 16 residues. Germline lookup yields CDR1 MNHEY and CDR2 SVGEGT. CDR3 region: CASSPWGGRSSYEQYF. CDR3 coding DNA: TGTGCCAGCAGTCCGTGGGGCGGGAGGAGCTCCTACGAGCAGTACTTC.

The chain is built from TRBV29-1 and TRBJ1-2; the D is unclear. V was trimmed by 6 bases and J by 8 bases, leaving 16 bases between them. Germline values: CDR1 SQVTM, CDR2 ANQGSEA. The CDR3 is 12 amino acids. This CDR3 reads CSVAAPQKGYTF. The CDR3 DNA is TGCAGCGTAGCCGCACCCCAAAAAGGCTACACCTTC.

V is TRBV7-2 and J is TRBJ2-1, with D possibly being TRBD1 or TRBD2 (5 bases each). The V end was cut by 1 base, the J end by 6 bases, with 13 bases between. Germline V gene lookup returns CDR1 SGHTA and CDR2 FQGNSA. This CDR3 comprises 15 residues. The CDR3 DNA follows: TGTGCCAGCAGCTTAGATAGAGCGAGGGGCAATGAGCAGTTCTTC. This encodes CASSLDRARGNEQFF.

V gene TRBV29-1 combines with J gene TRBJ1-1; D call uncertain. From germline, CDR1 is SQVTM and CDR2 ANQGSEA. This CDR3 region has 14 residues. V lost 3 bases and J lost 1, with 12 bases in between. CDR3 in DNA: TGCAGCGTTGATTACGTCCACGCGAACACTGAAGCTTTCTTT. This sequence encodes CSVDYVHANTEAFF. Together with reference TRBV29-1 and TRBJ1-1, the CDR3 gives the full variable domain: SAVISQKPSRDICQRGTSLTIQCQVDSQVTMMFWYRQQPGQSLTLIATANQGSEATYESGFVIDKFPISRPNLTFSTLTVSNMSPEDSSIYLCSVDYVHANTEAFFGQGTRLTVV.

This clonotype has a count of ten or more. V gene TRBV5-1 combines with J gene TRBJ1-1, with D maybe TRBD1 (5 bases). The germline V and J ends were trimmed by 2 bases and 1 base, with 21 bases remaining between them. The CDR3 is made up of 18 amino acids. CDR1 and CDR2 (germline): SGHRS, YFSETQ. The CDR3 sequence: CASSLPEYVDSPNTEAFF. The CDR3 DNA is TGCGCCAGCAGCTTACCCGAATACGTTGACAGCCCGAACACTGAAGCTTTCTTT.

Many counts were recorded for this clonotype. V is TRBV15 and J is TRBJ1-1; D ambiguous. This CDR3 is built from 15 residues. V gave up 3 bases and J gave up 5 bases, with 16 bases separating them. The germline gives CDR1 LNHNV, CDR2 YYDKDF (reference sequence). CDR3 sequence reads: CATSSGTGSGTEAFF. The CDR3 coding sequence is TGTGCCACCAGCAGCGGAACCGGGTCAGGAACTGAAGCTTTCTTT.

The V gene is TRBV6-2 or TRBV6-3, the J gene TRBJ2-2; no reliable D call. Germline CDR1 is MNHEY and CDR2 is SVGEGT. The CDR3 length is 14 residues. V was pared by 2 bases and J by 3 bases, with 7 bases between. In DNA form, the CDR3 reads TGTGCCAGCAGTTACCGGCCCGACACCGGGGAGCTGTTTTTT. Protein product: CASSYRPDTGELFF.

For the CDR3, the DNA is TGTGCCAGCAGCCAAGATCGAAGGGCCCAGGTGTGGTCCTACAATGAGCAGTTCTTC. Amino acid sequence: CASSQDRRAQVWSYNEQFF. This chain joins TRBV3-1 and TRBJ2-1; no firm D call. This CDR3 region has 19 residues. Per the germline V gene, CDR1 is LGHDT and CDR2 is YNNKEL (reference sequence). Trimming cost V 0 bases and J 1 base, with 19 bases left between them.

This clonotype has at least ten counts. This chain joins TRBV18 and TRBJ2-7; 7 positions match TRBD2. The CDR3 runs to 15 residues. V lost 2 bases to trimming and J lost 2 bases; unmatched junction nucleotides: 6. The V gene's germline CDR1 is KGHSH and CDR2 LQKENI. The CDR3 DNA reads as TGTGCCAGCTCACCAATCGGGGACTACCCCTACGAGCAGTACTTC. It codes for CASSPIGDYPYEQYF.

This clonotype was detected ten times or more. The chain has TRBV20-1 and TRBJ1-3, with D possibly matching TRBD1 (5 bases). The CDR3 is 14 amino acids. Per the germline V gene, CDR1 is DFQATT and CDR2 is SNEGSKA (reference sequence). Trimming shortened V by 5 bases and J by 0 bases, and 11 bases separated the two germline ends. The CDR3 region has the DNA TGCAGTGCTCCCGACAGAGCCTCTGGAAACACCATATATTTT. This sequence encodes CSAPDRASGNTIYF.

At least ten counts were recorded for this clonotype. The chain has TRBV6-1 and TRBJ2-7; 8 bases match TRBD2. Germline CDR1 MNHNS, CDR2 SASEGT. The CDR3 totals 16 residues. V dropped 2 bases and J dropped 2; count of bases not matched to a gene: 8. The CDR3 reads CASSESTTSGPYEQYF. The CDR3 nucleotides read TGTGCCAGCAGTGAATCAACAACTAGCGGACCCTACGAGCAGTACTTC.

In its sample, this clonotype was seen a few times. V usage is TRBV12-3 or TRBV12-4 and J usage is TRBJ2-7; TRBD1 matches at 8 bases. Trimming cost V 6 bases and J 6 bases; bases outside gene matches: 13. The CDR3 loop spans 15 amino acids. The CDR3 spells CASSPGQGPKREQYF. CDR3 DNA sequence: TGTGCCAGCAGCCCCGGACAGGGCCCAAAACGCGAGCAGTACTTC.

Notes on this clonotype: A read error may explain this, as a much larger clone is one base away. The V call is TRBV28, the J call TRBJ2-7, with 7 bases lining up with TRBD2. Per germline, CDR1 MDHEN and CDR2 SYDVKM. CDR3 length equals 12 residues. CDR3: CVSGVVTYEQYF. In nucleotides, the CDR3 is TGTGTCAGCGGGGTAGTTACCTACGAGCAGTACTTC.